The T cell receptor (beta chain) under discussion was sequenced for a study of beta chain features in type 1 diabetes. Study-wide results and caveats: Unsettled here was the matter of whether HLA type influences TCRB rearrangement. Compared with healthy donors, patients appeared to share more similar naive, central memory and regulatory TCRB repertoires. Significant though moderate, a shortening of TCRB CDR3s appeared in all four CD4+ subsets of Type 1 diabetes patients.

The investigators reverse transcribed all of the isolated RNA, so they sequenced expressed TCRB transcripts. Profiled with immunoSEQ multiplex PCR; TCRdb holds only in-frame clones, not every one. The repertoire includes 250,000 to 300,000 clones, less than 30% of them detected once, and 0.012% sits in the top ten. This clone showed up just a few times. Its target is unknown. Trimming took off 6 bases at V and 1 base at J, with 10 bases between the two ends. There are 14 residues in the CDR3. Germline values: CDR1 ENHRY, CDR2 SYGVKD. The source of this sequence is a woman aged 25-40 years with type 1 diabetes. The sequencing sample was made of naive CD4+ T cells from blood. The chain has TRBV10-3 and TRBJ2-4; D might be TRBD1 (7 bases). CDR3: CAIREGQAKNIQYF. As DNA, the CDR3 is TGTGCCATCAGGGAGGGACAGGCCAAAAACATTCAGTACTTC.